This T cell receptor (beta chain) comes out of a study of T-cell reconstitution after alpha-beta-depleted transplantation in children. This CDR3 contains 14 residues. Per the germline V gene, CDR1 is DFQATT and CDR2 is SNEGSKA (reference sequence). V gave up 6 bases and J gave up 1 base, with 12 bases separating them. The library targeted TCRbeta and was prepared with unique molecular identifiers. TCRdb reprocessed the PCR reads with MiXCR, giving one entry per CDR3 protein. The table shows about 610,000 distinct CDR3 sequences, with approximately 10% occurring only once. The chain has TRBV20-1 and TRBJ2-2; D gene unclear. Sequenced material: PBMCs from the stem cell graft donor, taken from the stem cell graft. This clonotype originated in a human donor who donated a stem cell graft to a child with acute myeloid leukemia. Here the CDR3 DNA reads TGCAGTGCGCGCCAGACAAGGAACACCGGGGAGCTGTTTTTT. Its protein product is CSARQTRNTGELFF.